The rows below give T cell receptor beta chains drawn from one sample of a study of control samples from healthy donors and cancer patients. Sequenced by immunoSEQ multiplex PCR; TCRdb stores in-frame clones only, minus some. In the table there are about 110,000 clones, around 89% of which are singletons. Sequencing used blood. The source is a woman in her fifties or sixties in good health. Each CDR3 is given with its conserved first and last residue. A D gene is named only where the DNA matches it firmly.

d_call	v_call	j_call	cdr3_aa
-	TRBV6-6	TRBJ1-1	CASSPGRLEAFF
TRBD1	TRBV9	TRBJ2-5	CATSTGATETQYF
TRBD2	TRBV7-3	TRBJ2-1	CASSSTPFLAGGLGEQFF
TRBD1	TRBV27	TRBJ1-1	CASSSRQGRNTEAFF
-	TRBV7-9	TRBJ1-1	CASSLEVQGTEAFF
TRBD2	TRBV29-1	TRBJ2-1	CSVTGTSFSSSYNEQFF
-	TRBV3-1/TRBV3-2	TRBJ2-5	CASSQEAEGRKETQYF
-	TRBV4-1	TRBJ2-7	CASSELGDSYEQYF
TRBD2	TRBV13	TRBJ2-3	CASSTRLAGYTDTQYF
-	TRBV7-9	TRBJ1-1	CASSSRTEVNTEAFF
TRBD1	TRBV27	TRBJ1-5	CASMGGMGQEGDQPQHF
TRBD2	TRBV19	TRBJ2-2	CASSILLAGGTGELFF
-	TRBV15	TRBJ1-5	CATSRDDPGQPQHF
-	TRBV27	TRBJ1-5	CASSQKRGGHQPQHF
-	TRBV30	TRBJ2-1	CAWSVWVRINEQFF
-	TRBV7-2	TRBJ2-5	CASTPGAYQETQYF
TRBD1	TRBV6-5	TRBJ2-2	CASDPGQGTGELFF
-	TRBV29-1	TRBJ2-2	CSVDRGLNTGELFF
-	TRBV13	TRBJ2-3	CASSFQPSTDTQYF
-	TRBV30	TRBJ1-5	CAWGGTVGQPQHF
-	TRBV12-3/TRBV12-4	TRBJ2-3	CASSLAGDTQYF
-	TRBV12-3/TRBV12-4	TRBJ2-7	CASSATGTEQYF
-	TRBV4-2	TRBJ1-2	CASSQEGGNLDGYTF
TRBD1	TRBV9	TRBJ1-3	CASSVQGGLSGNTIYF
-	TRBV18	TRBJ1-4	CASSSGLNEKLFF